The following is a T cell receptor (beta chain) sequence with its context. The CDR3 has 14 residues. Germline V CDR1 and CDR2: LNHNV, YYDKDF (reference sequence). Trimming removed 0 bases at V and 2 bases at J, with 7 bases between. Produced via immunoSEQ multiplex PCR; TCRdb's table is partial and in-frame only. The repertoire holds 150,000 to 200,000 clones, with roughly 80% as singletons. These data are taken from a study of blood T cell repertoires in COVID-19. The V call is TRBV15, the J call TRBJ1-1; TRBD1 might be the D (6 bases). The clonotype comes from a man aged 50-60 years who had recovered from COVID-19. The sample comprised PBMCs or T cells enriched from blood (not recorded which). The CDR3 nucleotides read TGTGCCACCAGCAGAGAGGACAGAAACACTGAAGCTTTCTTT. Residues: CATSREDRNTEAFF.